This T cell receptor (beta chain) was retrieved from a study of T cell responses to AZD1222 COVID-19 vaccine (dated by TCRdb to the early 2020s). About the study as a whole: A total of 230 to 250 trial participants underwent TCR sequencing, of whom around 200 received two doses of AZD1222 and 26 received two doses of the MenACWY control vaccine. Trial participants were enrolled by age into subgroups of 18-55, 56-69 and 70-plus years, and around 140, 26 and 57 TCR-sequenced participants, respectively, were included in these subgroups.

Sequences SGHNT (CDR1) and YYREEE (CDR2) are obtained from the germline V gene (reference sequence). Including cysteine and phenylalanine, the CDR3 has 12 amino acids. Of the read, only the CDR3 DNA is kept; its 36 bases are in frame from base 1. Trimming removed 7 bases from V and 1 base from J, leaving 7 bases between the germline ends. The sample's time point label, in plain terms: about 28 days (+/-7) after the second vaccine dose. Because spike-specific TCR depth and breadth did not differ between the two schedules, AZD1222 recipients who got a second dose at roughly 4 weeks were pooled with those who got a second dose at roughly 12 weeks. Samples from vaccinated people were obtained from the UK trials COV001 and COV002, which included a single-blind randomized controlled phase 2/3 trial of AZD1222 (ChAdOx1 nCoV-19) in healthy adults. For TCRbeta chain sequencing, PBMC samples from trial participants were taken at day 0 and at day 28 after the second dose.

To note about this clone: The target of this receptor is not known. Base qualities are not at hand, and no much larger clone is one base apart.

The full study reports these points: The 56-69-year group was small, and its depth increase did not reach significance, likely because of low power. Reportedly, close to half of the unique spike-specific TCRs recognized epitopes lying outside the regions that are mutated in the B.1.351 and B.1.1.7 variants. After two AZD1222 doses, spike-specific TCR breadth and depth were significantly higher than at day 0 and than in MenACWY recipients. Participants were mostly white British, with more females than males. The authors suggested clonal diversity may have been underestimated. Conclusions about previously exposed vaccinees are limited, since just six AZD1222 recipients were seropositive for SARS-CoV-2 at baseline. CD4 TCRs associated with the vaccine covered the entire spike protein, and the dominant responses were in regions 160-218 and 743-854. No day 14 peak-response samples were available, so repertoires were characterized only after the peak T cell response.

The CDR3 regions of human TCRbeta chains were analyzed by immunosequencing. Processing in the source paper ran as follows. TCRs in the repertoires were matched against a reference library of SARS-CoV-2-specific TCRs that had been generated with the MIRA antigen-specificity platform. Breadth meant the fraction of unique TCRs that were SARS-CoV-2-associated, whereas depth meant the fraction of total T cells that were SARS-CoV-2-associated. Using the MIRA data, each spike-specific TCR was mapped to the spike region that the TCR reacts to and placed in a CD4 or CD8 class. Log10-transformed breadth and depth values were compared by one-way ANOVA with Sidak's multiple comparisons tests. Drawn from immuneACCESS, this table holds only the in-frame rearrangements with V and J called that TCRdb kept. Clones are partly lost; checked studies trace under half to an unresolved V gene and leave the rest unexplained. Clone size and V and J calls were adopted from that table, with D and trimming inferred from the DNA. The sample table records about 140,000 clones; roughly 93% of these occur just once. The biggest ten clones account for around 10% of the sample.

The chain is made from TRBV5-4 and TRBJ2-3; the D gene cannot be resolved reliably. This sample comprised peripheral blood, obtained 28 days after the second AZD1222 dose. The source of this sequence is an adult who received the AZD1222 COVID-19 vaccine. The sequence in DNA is TGTGCCAGCTCGGGTGGCACAGATACGCAGTATTTT. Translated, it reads CASSGGTDTQYF. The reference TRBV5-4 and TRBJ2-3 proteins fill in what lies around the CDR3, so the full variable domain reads ETGVTQSPTHLIKTRGQQVTLRCSSQSGHNTVSWYQQALGQGPQFIFQYYREEENGRGNFPPRFSGLQFPNYSSELNVNALELDDSALYLCASSGGTDTQYFGPGTRLTVL.